This T cell receptor beta chain was identified during a study of siplizumab effects on memory and regulatory T cells. Findings and caveats of the study: Naive T cells appeared more varied than memory cells and looked like key alloresponse contributors.

To note about this clone: Its matching antigen is unknown.

Germline CDR1 SGHVS, CDR2 FQNEAQ. The CDR3 loop spans 13 amino acids. Between the trimmed V and J ends, which lost 5 bases and 5 bases, there was a span of 12 bases. The repertoire was sequenced with immunoSEQ multiplex PCR; TCRdb's copy has only in-frame clones and lacks some. The sample consists of some 100,000 clones, 75% to 95% of them appearing once. This clonotype was sampled from a human donor in good health. Some clones in this sample may be carry-over from other donors' samples. V gene TRBV7-8 combines with J gene TRBJ1-1; D remains ambiguous. The sequencing sample was made of CD4+ T cells sorted from blood. CDR3 bases: TGTGCCAGCAGCCAACAGTCTCTGACTGAAGCTTTCTTT. It encodes CASSQQSLTEAFF. The full variable domain, its missing parts supplied by reference TRBV7-8 and TRBJ1-1, is GAGVSQSPRYKVAKRGQDVALRCDPISGHVSLFWYQQALGQGPEFLTYFQNEAQLDKSGLPSDRFFAERPEGSVSTLKIQRTQQEDSAVYLCASSQQSLTEAFFGQGTRLTVV.